This T cell receptor beta chain was found in a study of CD8 T cells in Susac syndrome. Reverse transcription of about 0.5 to 1 ug RNA used random hexamers. TCRdb passed the immunoSEQ multiplex PCR reads through MiXCR, listing each CDR3 protein once. The table shows 150,000 to 200,000 distinct CDR3 sequences, with 85% to 95% occurring only once. Study results and caveats: The total CD8+ repertoires yielded 15 to 20 Susac-specific public clones and the CD8+ TEMRA repertoires yielded roughly five.

This clonotype occurred once. Its matching antigen is unknown. CDR3 length: 16 residues. Germline CDR1 SQVTM, CDR2 ANQGSEA. V gave up 1 base and J gave up 5 bases, with 17 bases separating them. This sequence originates from a human donor with Susac syndrome. The chain uses TRBV29-1 and TRBJ2-2; D possibly corresponds to TRBD1 (5 bases). The sample comprised CD8+ T cells from PBMCs. CDR3 coding DNA: TGCAGCGTTGAAGGGTATGGGGCTCGCAGTACCGGGGAGCTGTTTTTT. Residues: CSVEGYGARSTGELFF.